This T cell receptor beta chain was recovered during a study of blood T cells in healthy people across ages. Overall study findings and caveats: Donor CMV infection status was unknown, possibly confounding age-related changes in expanded clonotypes.

The amount of total RNA extracted per sample was at least 6 micrograms. The second PCR ran roughly 6 to 11 cycles with a sample-barcoded 5' primer and J-beta primers. All cDNA molecules were each tagged by a template-switch adaptor with 12 random nucleotides. TCRdb independently ran MiXCR on the 5' RACE reads; one entry per CDR3 protein. The repertoire holds approximately 680,000 distinct CDR3 sequences, with roughly 32% as singletons. Trimming cost V 0 bases and J 5 bases; bases outside gene matches: 11. Germline assignment: CDR1 DFQATT and CDR2 SNEGSKA (reference sequence). The length of the CDR3 is 17 residues. This clonotype was seen ten or more times. Antigen specificity is unknown.

The TCR comes from a woman at least 80 years old in good health. This chain joins TRBV20-1 and TRBJ2-1; 9 bases line up with TRBD2. The source material was blood. The CDR3 sequence: CSARDVRIAGAHNEQFF. Here the CDR3 DNA reads TGCAGTGCTAGAGACGTGCGGATAGCGGGGGCCCACAATGAGCAGTTCTTC.